Included here is one T cell receptor (beta chain) sequence, with context. This entry belongs to a study of T cell responses to AZD1222 COVID-19 vaccine. Clones were sequenced by immunoSEQ multiplex PCR, and TCRdb holds only the in-frame ones, with some missing. Found here are fewer than 120,000 clones, about 90% of them singletons; the top ten hold about 15%. The CDR3 sequence is 15 residues long. Germline assignment: CDR1 SEHNR and CDR2 FQNEAQ (reference sequence). The ends were cut back, 4 bases at V and 0 bases at J, with 10 bases in the middle. This sequence was found in an adult who received the AZD1222 COVID-19 vaccine. Sample: peripheral blood, taken 28 days after the second AZD1222 dose. This chain links TRBV7-9 with TRBJ1-5, with D unresolved. The CDR3 spells CASSYGTVSNQPQHF. The CDR3 DNA sequence: TGTGCCAGCAGCTACGGAACGGTTAGCAATCAGCCCCAGCATTTT.